A single sample gave rise to the 17 T cell receptor beta chains below, sequenced in a study of cytomegalovirus exposure and HLA in healthy donors. Both 60 Vbeta primers and 13 Jbeta primers went into the PCR. Repertoires were generated with immunoSEQ multiplex PCR, while TCRdb's copy carries only in-frame clones and drops some. Counted here are approximately 280,000 clones, more than 80% occurring once; the ten biggest clones make up approximately 4.3%. The sequencing input was PBMCs. The receptor source for this set is a man in his forties in good health and CMV-seropositive.

The V call is TRBV21-1, the J call TRBJ2-7; TRBD2, the table's D call, lacks a check against the DNA. TRBV21-1 is a pseudogene. This CDR3 has 15 amino acids. The CDR3 here is CASSKGSGPSYEQYF. The CDR3 nucleotides are TGTGCCAGCAGCAAAGGGAGCGGTCCCTCCTACGAGCAGTACTTC.

V and J are TRBV5-1 and TRBJ2-1; 14 nucleotides agree with TRBD2. After removal of 2 bases from V and 5 bases from J, the junction contained 12 bases not matched to a gene. Germline V gene lookup returns CDR1 SGHRS and CDR2 YFSETQ. The CDR3 extends over 19 amino acids. In nucleotides, the CDR3 is TGCGCCAGCAGCTTAAGGGTGGGACTAGCGGGAGTTAGAAACAATGAGCAGTTCTTC. Translated: CASSLRVGLAGVRNNEQFF. Drawing the rest from reference TRBV5-1 and TRBJ2-1, the complete variable domain is KAGVTQTPRYLIKTRGQQVTLSCSPISGHRSVSWYQQTPGQGLQFLFEYFSETQRNKGNFPGRFSGRQFSNSRSEMNVSTLELGDSALYLCASSLRVGLAGVRNNEQFFGPGTRLTVL.

The chain couples TRBV6-1 to TRBJ2-7, with D possibly matching TRBD1 (6 bases). V lost 3 bases and J lost 3, with 12 bases in between. CDR1 is MNHNS, CDR2 SASEGT, per germline. The CDR3 spans 14 residues. CDR3 loop: CASSDVGQYYEQYF. The DNA of the CDR3 is TGTGCCAGCAGTGACGTCGGACAGTACTACGAGCAGTACTTC.

This clone appeared once. V usage is TRBV7-2 and J usage is TRBJ2-6; unclear D gene. Germline V gives CDR1 SGHTA, CDR2 FQGNSA. Trimming pared 10 bases from V and 0 bases from J, leaving 7 bases between. The CDR3 extends over 13 amino acids. CDR3 nucleotide sequence: TGTGCCACACGCGGCTCTGGGGCCAACGTCCTGACTTTC. It translates to CATRGSGANVLTF.

The chain combines TRBV29-1 with TRBJ2-7; TRBD2 agrees at 8 bases. The CDR3 has 13 residues. The V segment lost 6 bases and the J segment 0 bases; nucleotides outside the gene matches: 4. The germline gives CDR1 SQVTM, CDR2 ANQGSEA. CDR3 sequence: CSVRREDSYEQYF. CDR3 coding DNA: TGCAGCGTGAGGCGGGAGGACTCCTACGAGCAGTACTTC.

The chain links TRBV27 to TRBJ2-7; 8 bases line up with TRBD2. Germline V gene data show CDR1 as MNHEY and CDR2 as SMNVEV (reference sequence). The CDR3 contains 15 residues. V was pared by 5 bases and J by 4 bases, with 10 bases of the junction left unmatched. CDR3 residues: CASSPSTSAHYEQYF. CDR3 bases: TGTGCCAGCAGTCCCTCGACTAGCGCCCATTACGAGCAGTACTTC.

The chain combines TRBV21-1 with TRBJ2-2; TRBD2 is taken as the D call from the table, unchecked against the DNA. TRBV21-1 is listed as a pseudogene. This CDR3 is built from 19 residues. This CDR3 reads CASSKGLSSGRADAGELFF. DNA of the CDR3: TGTGCCAGCAGCAAAGGACTCAGTAGCGGGAGGGCCGATGCCGGGGAGCTGTTTTTT.

This chain links TRBV27 with TRBJ2-1, with 7 nucleotides matching TRBD2. The CDR3 runs to 14 residues. From germline, CDR1 is MNHEY and CDR2 SMNVEV (reference sequence). Unmatched junction bases numbered 4, after V lost 6 bases and J lost 2 bases. The CDR3 here is CASRPGLPYNEQFF. The CDR3 nucleotides read TGTGCCAGCAGGCCGGGACTACCCTACAATGAGCAGTTCTTC.

The chain recombines TRBV6-5 with TRBJ1-1; possible D gene TRBD1, 6 bases. V was clipped by 6 bases and J by 5 bases, with 19 bases between them. Germline values: CDR1 MNHEY, CDR2 SVGAGI. This CDR3 region has 15 residues. CDR3 protein: CASSQVYRVRTEAFF. DNA for the CDR3: TGTGCCAGCAGCCAAGTCTACAGGGTCCGGACTGAAGCTTTCTTT.

The chain is built from TRBV6-1 and TRBJ1-1, with D possibly being TRBD1 (5 bases). Germline-derived CDR1 and CDR2 are MNHNS and SASEGT. Trimming left V 2 bases short and J 6 bases short, with 19 bases between. The CDR3 covers 16 residues. CDR3: CASSEHGASSLSEAFF. CDR3 DNA sequence: TGTGCCAGCAGTGAACATGGGGCCTCGTCACTTTCTGAAGCTTTCTTT.

V usage is TRBV5-1 and J usage is TRBJ1-2; unclear D gene. Per germline, CDR1 SGHRS and CDR2 YFSETQ. V was trimmed by 1 base and J by 2 bases, leaving 6 bases between them. CDR3 length equals 13 residues. The CDR3 DNA follows: TGCGCCAGCAGCTTGACTACAAACTATGGCTACACCTTC. Protein sequence: CASSLTTNYGYTF.

Written as DNA, the CDR3 is TGTGCCAGTAGTCTGCCGGGCACAGATACGCAGTATTTT. It encodes CASSLPGTDTQYF. The V gene is TRBV19, the J gene TRBJ2-3; D not certain. This CDR3 spans 13 amino acids. Germline CDR1 is LNHDA and CDR2 is SQIVND (reference sequence). Deletions cut 5 bases from V and 1 base from J, with 7 bases between.

This clone came up a few times. This rearrangement joins TRBV2 to TRBJ1-1; D gene ambiguous. Germline V lookup: CDR1 SNHLY, CDR2 FYNNEI. Trimming took 4 bases from V and 6 from J, leaving 6 bases between them. This CDR3 is built from 11 residues. Here the CDR3 DNA reads TGTGCCAGCAGTGGGGCACCTGAAGCTTTCTTT. This gives the protein CASSGAPEAFF.

The chain has TRBV5-4 and TRBJ2-1, with 10 bases lining up with TRBD2. J was trimmed by 5 bases and V by 0 bases; bases with no gene match: 8. This CDR3 has 17 amino acids. Germline V gene lookup returns CDR1 SGHNT and CDR2 YYREEE (reference sequence). CDR3 DNA: TGTGCCAGCAGCTTGGGTATAGGCCTAGCGGGAGACAATGAGCAGTTCTTC. It yields the protein CASSLGIGLAGDNEQFF.

The chain recombines TRBV19 with TRBJ2-3; D call uncertain. There are 13 residues in the CDR3. V lost 5 bases and J 2 bases, leaving 8 bases between the germline ends. Per germline, CDR1 LNHDA and CDR2 SQIVND (reference sequence). DNA for the CDR3: TGTGCCAGTAGTCAAACACACACAGATACGCAGTATTTT. Amino acid sequence: CASSQTHTDTQYF.

The V and J genes are TRBV6-1 and TRBJ2-1; D possibly corresponds to TRBD2 (5 bases). Germline values: CDR1 MNHNS, CDR2 SASEGT. Trimming took 2 bases from V and 0 from J, leaving 11 bases between them. CDR3 length: 16 amino acids. CDR3 nucleotides: TGTGCCAGCAGTGAACGAGCGGCCAGCTCCTACAATGAGCAGTTCTTC. This translates into CASSERAASSYNEQFF.

This clone was seen a handful of times. This sequence joins TRBV4-1 and TRBJ2-7; 8 nucleotides agree with TRBD2. CDR1 is MGHRA and CDR2 is YSYEKL in the germline V gene. After removal of 4 bases from V and 3 bases from J, the junction contained 8 bases not matched to a gene. There are 15 residues in the CDR3. The CDR3 DNA follows: TGCGCCAGCAGCCCCAACGAAGCGGGGGACTACGAGCAGTACTTC. Its protein product is CASSPNEAGDYEQYF.